Listed below are T cell receptor beta chains from one sample, sequenced in a study of OX40 agonist ivuxolimab in advanced cancers. Here immunoSEQ multiplex PCR was the method, and the copy in TCRdb shows in-frame clones only, minus some. The sample contains more than 50,000 clones, 87% of which appear only once. The specimen comprised CD4+ or CD8+ T cells sorted from blood, sampled in a trial of the OX40 agonist ivuxolimab. These receptor sequences come from an adult with an advanced solid tumor such as melanoma, head and neck, liver or kidney cancer. The CDR3 runs from the conserved cysteine through the conserved F or W. D genes are given only for firm matches. Clone size, where shown, is once, few, many, or a class for clones that have expanded.

d_call	clone_size	v_call	j_call	cdr3_aa	cdr3_nt
-	-	TRBV10-3	TRBJ1-2	CAISEKLAGYGYTF	TGTGCCATCAGTGAGAAGTTGGCAGGCTATGGCTACACCTTC
-	-	TRBV7-2	TRBJ1-4	CASSLNHGEKLFF	TGTGCCAGCAGCTTAAACCATGGGGAAAAACTGTTTTTT
TRBD1	-	TRBV7-8	TRBJ1-5	CASSPDRGRGNQPQHF	TGTGCCAGCAGCCCGGACAGGGGAAGAGGGAATCAGCCCCAGCATTTT
-	-	TRBV7-2	TRBJ2-7	CASSSHPGLPYGQYF	TGTGCCAGCAGCAGTCATCCAGGACTACCCTACGGGCAGTACTTC
-	-	TRBV7-8	TRBJ2-5	CASSLLGREETQYF	TGTGCCAGCAGCTTATTGGGCAGGGAAGAGACCCAGTACTTC
-	-	TRBV7-2	TRBJ2-2	CASSLGTPGELFF	TGTGCCAGCAGCTTAGGGACTCCCGGGGAGCTGTTTTTT
-	-	TRBV7-6	TRBJ2-2	CASSPQGPPGSGELFF	TGTGCCAGCAGCCCCCAGGGGCCCCCGGGGTCCGGGGAGCTGTTTTTT
-	-	TRBV4-2	TRBJ2-1	CASSQDLGGFYNEQFF	TGTGCCAGCAGCCAAGATTTGGGCGGCTTCTACAATGAGCAGTTCTTC
-	once	TRBV5-1	TRBJ1-2	CASSGGPGADYGYTF	TGCGCCAGCAGTGGGGGCCCAGGGGCGGACTATGGCTACACCTTC
TRBD1	-	TRBV27	TRBJ2-5	CASSRGQAVQETQYF	TGTGCCAGCAGTAGGGGACAGGCGGTCCAAGAGACCCAGTACTTC
-	-	TRBV18	TRBJ1-2	CASSPSGYGYTF	TGTGCCAGCTCACCATCCGGGTATGGCTACACCTTC
-	-	TRBV5-1	TRBJ2-7	CASSRDLKYEQYF	TGCGCCAGCTCCCGGGACCTCAAGTACGAGCAGTACTTC
-	-	TRBV6-1	TRBJ2-5	CASMPVASGETQYF	TGTGCCAGCATGCCCGTGGCTTCCGGAGAGACCCAGTACTTC
TRBD1	-	TRBV6-5	TRBJ1-2	CASMRSPGTGHGYTF	TGTGCCAGCATGCGCTCCCCCGGGACAGGTCACGGCTACACCTTC
TRBD1	-	TRBV7-8	TRBJ1-2	CASSLQTGTGYTF	TGTGCCAGCAGCCTCCAGACAGGGACTGGCTACACCTTC
TRBD1	-	TRBV5-1	TRBJ1-2	CASSYSDRGLYGYTF	TGCGCCAGCAGCTACTCGGACAGGGGGCTGTATGGCTACACCTTC
-	few	TRBV6-1	TRBJ1-1	CASGWNTEAFF	TGTGCCAGCGGGTGGAACACTGAAGCTTTCTTT
-	once	TRBV6-6	TRBJ2-1	CASSQRHYNEQFF	TGTGCCAGCAGTCAACGCCATTACAATGAGCAGTTCTTC
TRBD2	-	TRBV5-1	TRBJ2-3	CASSLASSGGSQDTQYF	TGCGCCAGCAGCTTGGCTTCTAGCGGGGGAAGTCAGGATACGCAGTATTTT
-	-	TRBV6-5	TRBJ2-2	CAIRVGGTGTGELFF	TGTGCCATCCGGGTGGGGGGCACGGGCACCGGGGAGCTGTTTTTT
-	-	TRBV6-5	TRBJ2-7	CASRVPGRFYEQYF	TGTGCCAGCAGGGTTCCCGGTCGGTTCTACGAGCAGTACTTC
-	-	TRBV14	TRBJ2-7	CASSLGGSYEQYF	TGTGCCAGCAGCCTGGGCGGCTCCTACGAGCAGTACTTC
TRBD1	-	TRBV18	TRBJ2-1	CASSVGTGGYNEQFF	TGTGCCAGCTCCGTAGGAACAGGGGGTTACAATGAGCAGTTCTTC
-	many	TRBV18	TRBJ1-5	CASSPRLDLQPQHF	TGTGCCAGCTCACCCAGACTAGATTTACAGCCCCAGCATTTT
-	once	TRBV20-1	TRBJ2-7	CSAQGSYEQYF	TGCAGTGCCCAAGGGTCCTACGAGCAGTACTTC
-	-	TRBV7-9	TRBJ1-4	CASSSLVEKLFF	TGTGCCAGCAGCTCGCTAGTTGAAAAACTGTTTTTT
TRBD2	-	TRBV7-2	TRBJ2-7	CASSLGSGSEQYF	TGTGCCAGCAGCTTAGGGAGCGGGAGCGAGCAGTACTTC
-	-	TRBV4-2	TRBJ2-1	CASSQDISGYYNEQFF	TGTGCCAGCAGCCAAGATATTAGCGGATACTACAATGAGCAGTTCTTC
-	-	TRBV6-1	TRBJ1-5	CASSALDRNQPQHF	TGTGCCAGCAGTGCCCTCGACAGGAATCAGCCCCAGCATTTT
-	few	TRBV19	TRBJ1-5	CASSGLNQPQHF	TGTGCCAGTTCCGGCCTTAATCAGCCCCAGCATTTT
-	once	TRBV7-9	TRBJ2-1	CASSSMGWGNEQFF	TGTGCCAGCAGCTCGATGGGCTGGGGCAATGAGCAGTTCTTC